This TCR beta chain comes out of a study of T-cell reconstitution after alpha-beta-depleted transplantation in children. Regarding the study as a whole: Alpha-beta T cells present about two months after transplant were reported to originate from several hundred expanded graft clones. There were some patients whose high TCRbeta diversity at day 60 came from surviving recipient T cells and thymic progenitors. One year post-transplant, T-cell counts and diversity were largely derived from T cells produced anew.

Using unique molecular identifiers, the investigators prepared the TCRbeta library. One entry per CDR3 protein, called by TCRdb with MiXCR from the PCR reads. The sample records about 540,000 distinct CDR3 sequences, roughly 30% being singletons. This CDR3 is built from 14 residues. The germline CDR1 and CDR2 sequences are MDHEN and SYDVKM. The V and J ends lost 3 bases and 0 bases respectively, with 7 bases between them. A note on this clonotype: As yet, its antigen is unknown.

The genes are TRBV28 and TRBJ2-3; D is unresolved. The receptor was isolated from a boy under three years old with Wiskott-Aldrich syndrome, due to receive a stem cell transplant. Material: PBMCs, obtained before TCRalphabeta/CD19-depleted stem cell transplant. The CDR3 reads CASSLVRSTDTQYF. Written as DNA, the CDR3 is TGTGCCAGCAGTTTGGTACGGAGCACAGATACGCAGTATTTT.